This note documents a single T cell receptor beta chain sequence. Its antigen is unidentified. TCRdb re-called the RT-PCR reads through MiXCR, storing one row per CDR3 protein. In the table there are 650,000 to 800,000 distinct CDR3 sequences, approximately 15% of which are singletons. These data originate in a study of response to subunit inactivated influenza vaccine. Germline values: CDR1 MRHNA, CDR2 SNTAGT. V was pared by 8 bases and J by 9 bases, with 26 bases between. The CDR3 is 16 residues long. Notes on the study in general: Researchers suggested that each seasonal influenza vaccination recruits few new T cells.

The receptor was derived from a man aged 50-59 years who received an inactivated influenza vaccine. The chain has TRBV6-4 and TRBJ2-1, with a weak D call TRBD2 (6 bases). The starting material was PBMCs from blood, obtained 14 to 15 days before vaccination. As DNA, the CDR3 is TGTGCCAGCTCCGCTGGTACGGGACTGGCTATGGGTGAGCAGTTCTTC. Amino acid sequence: CASSAGTGLAMGEQFF.